Following are 7 T cell receptor beta chains from one sample sequenced in a study of human T cells and chemical hapten exposure. In TCRdb, the RACE reads were re-called with MiXCR into one record per CDR3 protein. The sample shows fewer than 400,000 distinct CDR3 sequences, around 7% of them seen only once. Time point noted: patch test 1, 2 weeks after DPC sensitization. Treatment reported: therapeutic diphenylcyclopropenone sensitization with weekly scalp DPC. The sample in question was whole blood, obtained in connection with sensitization to the hapten diphenylcyclopropenone (DPC). All receptors derive from a woman aged 18-35 years with alopecia areata. Some clones in this sample may be carry-over from other donors' samples.

This clonotype was counted a few times. The genes are TRBV5-6 and TRBJ2-1, with a weak D call TRBD2 (7 bases). This CDR3 has 16 amino acids. Germline V gives CDR1 SGHDT, CDR2 YYEEEE. The V end was cut by 2 bases, the J end by 2 bases, with 14 bases between. The CDR3 spells CASSFWGGRAYNEQFF. The CDR3 DNA follows: TGTGCCAGCAGCTTTTGGGGGGGCCGGGCCTACAATGAGCAGTTCTTC.

This clonotype was observed many times. The CDR3 nucleotides are TGTGCCAGCAGCCCAAGGGACAGGGGTAATCAGCCCCAGCATTTT. The encoded protein is CASSPRDRGNQPQHF. The chain links TRBV12-3 or TRBV12-4 to TRBJ1-5, with TRBD1 identical over 10 bases. The J segment lost 4 bases and the V segment lost 6 bases, leaving 6 bases of the junction unmatched. CDR3 length equals 15 residues.

This clonotype was found a few times. The chain recombines TRBV5-4 with TRBJ2-1, with 7 bases identical to TRBD2. The CDR3 spans 15 residues. The ends lost 7 bases at V and 1 base at J; junction bases unmatched: 8. CDR1 is SGHNT, CDR2 YYREEE, per germline (reference sequence). The DNA for the CDR3 is TGTGCCAGCCAGAGGGGCGGGGGTTCCTACAATGAGCAGTTCTTC. This codes for CASQRGGGSYNEQFF.

The sample holds a few counts of this clonotype. This rearrangement joins TRBV2 to TRBJ2-7, with D tentatively TRBD2 (5 bases). In germline, CDR1 is SNHLY, CDR2 FYNNEI. Between the trimmed V and J ends, which lost 1 base and 3 bases, there was a span of 10 bases. The CDR3 extends over 14 amino acids. For the CDR3, the DNA is TGTGCCAGCAGTGAAGGAGGGTCCAACTACGAGCAGTACTTC. It encodes CASSEGGSNYEQYF.

This clonotype came up a few times. CDR3 bases: TGTGCCAGCAGTTACTCGCGGGACAGGGGGCCCTACGAGCAGTACTTC. It is translated as CASSYSRDRGPYEQYF. The gene calls are TRBV6-2 or TRBV6-3 and TRBJ2-7, with 12 bases lining up with TRBD1. The J segment lost 2 bases and the V segment lost 0 bases, leaving 2 bases of the junction unmatched. This CDR3 spans 16 amino acids. Looked up from germline, CDR1 is MNHEY and CDR2 is SVGEGT.

This clonotype has a count of ten or more. The V call is TRBV29-1, the J call TRBJ2-4, with TRBD1 matching 9 bases. V lost 7 bases, J lost 7 bases, and 5 bases stayed unmatched. The CDR3 consists of 12 residues. Germline V lookup: CDR1 SQVTM, CDR2 ANQGSEA. The CDR3 sequence: CSAGQGGNIQYF. Written as DNA, the CDR3 is TGCAGCGCGGGACAGGGAGGTAACATTCAGTACTTC. Combining the CDR3 with reference TRBV29-1 and TRBJ2-4 gives the whole variable domain SAVISQKPSRDICQRGTSLTIQCQVDSQVTMMFWYRQQPGQSLTLIATANQGSEATYESGFVIDKFPISRPNLTFSTLTVSNMSPEDSSIYLCSAGQGGNIQYFGAGTRLSVL.

This clonotype appeared a few times. CDR3 coding DNA: TGTGCCAGCAGCTCGGAACTCAGGACTGCATACAATGAGCAGTTCTTC. Its translation is CASSSELRTAYNEQFF. The J gene is TRBJ2-1, the V gene TRBV7-2; D perhaps matches TRBD2 (5 bases). V lost 4 bases to trimming and J lost 4 bases, with 17 bases between them. Looked up from germline, CDR1 is SGHTA and CDR2 is FQGNSA. The CDR3 contains 16 residues.